The present TCR beta chain was sequenced within a study of T cell changes during pregnancy in multiple sclerosis. Profiling relied on immunoSEQ multiplex PCR, and the TCRdb table lists in-frame clones only, not all of them. The data contain about 75,000 clones, more than 80% of them singletons. The CDR3 covers 14 residues. The sequencing used peripheral blood, collected in the first trimester of pregnancy. This clonotype originated in a female donor in good health, enrolled as a control in a pregnancy study. The gene calls are TRBV21-1 and TRBJ2-7; TRBD2 was called by the table and not checked on the DNA. TRBV21-1 counts as a pseudogene. The CDR3 loop is CASSSRTSGYEQYF. The CDR3 nucleotides read TGTGCCAGCAGCTCTCGGACTAGCGGATACGAGCAGTACTTC.